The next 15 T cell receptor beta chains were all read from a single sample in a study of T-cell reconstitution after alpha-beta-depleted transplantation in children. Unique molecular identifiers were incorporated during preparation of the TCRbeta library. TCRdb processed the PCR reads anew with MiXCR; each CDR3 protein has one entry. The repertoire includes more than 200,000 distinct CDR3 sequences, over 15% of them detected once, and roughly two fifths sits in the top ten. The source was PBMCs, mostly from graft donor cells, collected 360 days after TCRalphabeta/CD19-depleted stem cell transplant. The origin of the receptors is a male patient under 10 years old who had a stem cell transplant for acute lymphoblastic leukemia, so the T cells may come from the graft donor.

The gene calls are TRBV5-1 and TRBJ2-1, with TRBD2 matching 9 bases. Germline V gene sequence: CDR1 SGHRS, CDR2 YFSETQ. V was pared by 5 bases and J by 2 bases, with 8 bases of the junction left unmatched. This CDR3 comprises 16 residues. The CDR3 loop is CASRSSGGSAYNEQFF. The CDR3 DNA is TGCGCCAGCAGGAGTAGCGGGGGATCCGCCTACAATGAGCAGTTCTTC.

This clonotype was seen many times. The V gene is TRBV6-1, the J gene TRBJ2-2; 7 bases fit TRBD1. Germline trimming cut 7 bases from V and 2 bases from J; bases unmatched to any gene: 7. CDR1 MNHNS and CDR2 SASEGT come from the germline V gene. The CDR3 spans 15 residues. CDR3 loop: CASTWDRRNTGELFF. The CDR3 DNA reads TGTGCCAGCACCTGGGACAGAAGAAACACCGGGGAGCTGTTTTTT.

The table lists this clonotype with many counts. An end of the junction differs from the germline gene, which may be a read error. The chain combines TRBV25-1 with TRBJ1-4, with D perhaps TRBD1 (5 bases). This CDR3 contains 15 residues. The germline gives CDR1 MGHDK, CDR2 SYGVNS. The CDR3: CASSEGQATNEKLFF. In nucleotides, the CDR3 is TGTGCCAGCAGTGAGGGGCAGGCAACGAATGAAAAACTGTTTTTT.

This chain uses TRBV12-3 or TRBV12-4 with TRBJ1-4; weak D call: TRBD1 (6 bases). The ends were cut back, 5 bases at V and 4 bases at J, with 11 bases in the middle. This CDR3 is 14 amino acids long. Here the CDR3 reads CASSPDRLNEKLFF. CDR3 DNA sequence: TGTGCCAGCAGTCCCGACAGGCTTAATGAAAAACTGTTTTTT.

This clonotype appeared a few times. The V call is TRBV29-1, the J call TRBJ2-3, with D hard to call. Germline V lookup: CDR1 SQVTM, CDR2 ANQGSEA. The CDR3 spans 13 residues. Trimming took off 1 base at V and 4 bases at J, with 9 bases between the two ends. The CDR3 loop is CSVEGDGADTQYF. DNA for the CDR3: TGCAGCGTTGAAGGAGATGGGGCAGATACGCAGTATTTT.

The CDR3 reads CASSYGGVGELFF. As DNA, the CDR3 is TGTGCCAGCAGTTACGGGGGGGTCGGGGAGCTGTTTTTT. The rearrangement joins TRBV6-5 to TRBJ2-2, with 7 bases lining up with TRBD2. The junction had 1 base not matched to a gene; V was cut back by 2 bases and J by 7 bases. Germline assignment: CDR1 MNHEY and CDR2 SVGAGI. The CDR3 contains 13 residues.

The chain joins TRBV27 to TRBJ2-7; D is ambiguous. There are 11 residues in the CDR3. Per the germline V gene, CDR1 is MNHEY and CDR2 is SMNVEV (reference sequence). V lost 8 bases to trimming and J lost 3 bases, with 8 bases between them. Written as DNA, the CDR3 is TGTGCCAGCGGCGAAGGCTACGAGCAGTACTTC. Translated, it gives CASGEGYEQYF.

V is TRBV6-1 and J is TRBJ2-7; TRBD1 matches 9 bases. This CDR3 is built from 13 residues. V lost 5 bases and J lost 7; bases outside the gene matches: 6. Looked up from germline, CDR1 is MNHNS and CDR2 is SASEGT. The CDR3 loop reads CASSRTGVVEQYF. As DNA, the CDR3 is TGTGCCAGCAGTCGGACAGGGGTCGTAGAGCAGTACTTC.

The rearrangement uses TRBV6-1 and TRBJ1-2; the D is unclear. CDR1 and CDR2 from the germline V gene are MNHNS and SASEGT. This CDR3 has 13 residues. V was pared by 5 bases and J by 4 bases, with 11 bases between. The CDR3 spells CASSHMAFYGYTF. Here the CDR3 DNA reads TGTGCCAGCAGTCATATGGCATTCTATGGCTACACCTTC.

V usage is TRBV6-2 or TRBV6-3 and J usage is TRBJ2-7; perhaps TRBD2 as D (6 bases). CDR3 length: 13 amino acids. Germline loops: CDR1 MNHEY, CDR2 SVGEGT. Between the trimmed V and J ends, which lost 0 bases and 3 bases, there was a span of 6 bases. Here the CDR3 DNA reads TGTGCCAGCAGTTACTCGCGGGACTACGAGCAGTACTTC. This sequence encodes CASSYSRDYEQYF.

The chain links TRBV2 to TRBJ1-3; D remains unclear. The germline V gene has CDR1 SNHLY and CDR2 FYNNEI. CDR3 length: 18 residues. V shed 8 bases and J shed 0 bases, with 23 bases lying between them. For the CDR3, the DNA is TGTGCCAGCTGTTCCGTGCCCGAGGTGTGGTTCTCTGGAAACACCATATATTTT. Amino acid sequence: CASCSVPEVWFSGNTIYF. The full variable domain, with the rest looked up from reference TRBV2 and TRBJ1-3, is EPEVTQTPSHQVTQMGQEVILRCVPISNHLYFYWYRQILGQKVEFLVSFYNNEISEKSEIFDDQFSVERPDGSNFTLKIRSTKLEDSAMYFCASCSVPEVWFSGNTIYFGEGSWLTVV.

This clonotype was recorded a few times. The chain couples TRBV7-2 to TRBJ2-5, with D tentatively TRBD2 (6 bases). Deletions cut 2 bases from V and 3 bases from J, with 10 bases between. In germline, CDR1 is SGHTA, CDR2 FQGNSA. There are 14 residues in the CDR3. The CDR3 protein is CASSLTRGKETQYF. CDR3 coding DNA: TGTGCCAGCAGCTTAACGCGGGGCAAAGAGACCCAGTACTTC.

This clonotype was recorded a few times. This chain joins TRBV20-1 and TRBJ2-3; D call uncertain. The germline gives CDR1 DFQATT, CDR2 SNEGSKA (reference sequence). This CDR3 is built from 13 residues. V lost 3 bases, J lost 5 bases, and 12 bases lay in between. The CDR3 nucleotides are TGCAGTGCTAGGGTGGTAGCTGGAGATACGCAGTATTTT. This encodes CSARVVAGDTQYF.

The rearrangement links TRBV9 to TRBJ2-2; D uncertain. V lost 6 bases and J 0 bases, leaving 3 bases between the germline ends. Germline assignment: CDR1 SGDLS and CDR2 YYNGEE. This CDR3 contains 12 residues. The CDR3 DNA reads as TGTGCCAGCATCTCGAACACCGGGGAGCTGTTTTTT. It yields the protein CASISNTGELFF. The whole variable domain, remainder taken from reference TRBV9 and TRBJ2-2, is DSGVTQTPKHLITATGQRVTLRCSPRSGDLSVYWYQQSLDQGLQFLIQYYNGEERAKGNILERFSAQQFPDLHSELNLSSLELGDSALYFCASISNTGELFFGEGSRLTVL.

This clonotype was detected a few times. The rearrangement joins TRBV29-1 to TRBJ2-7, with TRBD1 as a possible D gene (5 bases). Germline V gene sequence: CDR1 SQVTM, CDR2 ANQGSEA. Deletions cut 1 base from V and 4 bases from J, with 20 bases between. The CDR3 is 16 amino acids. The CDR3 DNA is TGCAGCGTTGAAGTAGAGCCCGGCAGGGATGGATACGAGCAGTACTTC. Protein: CSVEVEPGRDGYEQYF.